There are many counts of the clone carrying this T cell receptor (beta chain). The antigen is not known. Time point specified: newly diagnosed GD, antithyroid drugs for less than 3 months. Generation of the TCR library employed RNA extracted from PBMCs. The CDR3 has 14 amino acids. Trimming took 2 bases from V and 2 from J, leaving 10 bases between them. The germline CDR1 and CDR2 sequences are SNHLY and FYNNEI. The data belong to a study of regulatory T cells in long-lasting Graves disease. General study results and limits: Persistent patients had more shared public clonotypes (fewer than 3,000) than new patients (about 920).

Construction of the TCR beta libraries employed iRepertoire HTBI primers in conjunction with Arm-PCR of CDR3 regions. TCRdb passed the multiplex PCR reads through MiXCR, listing each CDR3 protein once. The sample gives around 460,000 distinct CDR3 sequences, 14% of which show up once; approximately 17% is in the top ten. These data were also reused for a study on T cells in Graves' hyperthyroidism and ophthalmopathy. That investigation notes: Initially, a first-round RT-PCR of the TCR CDR3 employed the HTBI primer set.

The receptor's source is a woman aged 50 to 60 with Graves disease. The chain uses TRBV2 and TRBJ2-7; unclear D gene. Sequencing was performed on peripheral blood mononuclear cells (PBMCs), taken at new diagnosis, from a patient treated with antithyroid drugs. The CDR3, as DNA: TGTGCCAGCAGTGAATGGCAAGTACCCTACGAGCAGTACTTC. Its translation is CASSEWQVPYEQYF.